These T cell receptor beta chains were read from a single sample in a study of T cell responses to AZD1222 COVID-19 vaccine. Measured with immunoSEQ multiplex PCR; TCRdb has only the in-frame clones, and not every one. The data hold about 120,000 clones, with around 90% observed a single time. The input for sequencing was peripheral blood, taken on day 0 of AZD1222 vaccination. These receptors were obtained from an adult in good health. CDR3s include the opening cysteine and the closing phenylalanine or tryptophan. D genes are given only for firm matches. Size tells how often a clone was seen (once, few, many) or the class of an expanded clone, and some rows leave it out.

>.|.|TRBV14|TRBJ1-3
TGTGCCAGCAGCCAAGGGCTCTCTGGAAACACCATATATTTT
CASSQGLSGNTIYF
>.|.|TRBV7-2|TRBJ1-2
TGTGCCAGCAGCTTAGCGAAAGGCTACACCTTC
CASSLAKGYTF
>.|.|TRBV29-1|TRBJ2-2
TGCAGCGTCGACCCCAGGAACACCGGGGAGCTGTTTTTT
CSVDPRNTGELFF
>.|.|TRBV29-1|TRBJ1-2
TGCAGCGTCGGCGAATATCCAGGCTACACCTTC
CSVGEYPGYTF
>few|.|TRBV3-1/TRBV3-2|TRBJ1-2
TGTGCCAGCAGCCAAGGGGACCGTAGCTACACCTTC
CASSQGDRSYTF
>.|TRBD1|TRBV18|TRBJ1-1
TGTGCCAGCTCAGAGGACAGGGGGCCGGGGACTGAAGCTTTCTTT
CASSEDRGPGTEAFF
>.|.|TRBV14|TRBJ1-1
TGTGCCAGCAGCCAAGATGGAGGCTTGAACACTGAAGCTTTCTTT
CASSQDGGLNTEAFF
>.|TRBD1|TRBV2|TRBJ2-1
TGTGCCAGCAATTCCGGGACAGGGGGCGGCTACAATGAGCAGTTCTTC
CASNSGTGGGYNEQFF
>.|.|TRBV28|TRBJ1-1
TGTGCCAGCACCCCCCCGCGGTTGCACACTGAAGCTTTCTTT
CASTPPRLHTEAFF
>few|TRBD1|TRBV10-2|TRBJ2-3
TGCGCCAGCAGTGATCCCGGACAGGGGTTAGATACGCAGTATTTT
CASSDPGQGLDTQYF
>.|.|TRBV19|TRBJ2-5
TGTGCCAGTAGTATGAGGGGTCAGGGTAAAGAGACCCAGTACTTC
CASSMRGQGKETQYF
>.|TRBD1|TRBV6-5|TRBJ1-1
TGTGCCAGCAGCCACGACAGGGGGAATACTGAAGCTTTCTTT
CASSHDRGNTEAFF
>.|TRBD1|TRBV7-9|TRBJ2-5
TGTGCCAGCAGCTTAAAGGACAGGGGGCGGGTGGTGGAGACCCAGTACTTC
CASSLKDRGRVVETQYF
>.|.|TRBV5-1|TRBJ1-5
TGCGCCAGCAGCTTGGGCCTTGCGGGGGGCGATCAGCCCCAGCATTTT
CASSLGLAGGDQPQHF
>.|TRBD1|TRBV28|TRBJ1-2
TGTGCCAGCAGTTGGGACAGGGGGTCTTCCTATGGCTACACCTTC
CASSWDRGSSYGYTF
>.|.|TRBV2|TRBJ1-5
TGTGCCAGCACGAACACCGATCAGCCCCAGCATTTT
CASTNTDQPQHF